This TCR beta chain was identified in a study of CD8 T cells in ankylosing spondylitis. Regarding the study as a whole: Existing reports had already noted some motif variants in reactive arthritis synovial fluid and blood. Seemingly characteristic of ankylosing spondylitis blood was a TCR beta motif consisting of roughly 8 highly homologous variants. Significant enrichment of disease-linked clones was reported in matched ankylosing spondylitis synovial fluid.

TCRdb reprocessed the 5' RACE reads with MiXCR, giving one entry per CDR3 protein. This table holds roughly 440,000 distinct CDR3 sequences, 15% to 20% found once. On this clonotype: The antigen is not known.

V lost 4 bases to trimming and J lost 8 bases, with 13 bases between them. The germline V gene encodes CDR1 KGHDR and CDR2 SFDVKD. The CDR3 has 13 residues. This rearrangement joins TRBV24-1 to TRBJ2-5; TRBD2 might be the D (5 bases). The specimen sequenced was blood, either unsorted or a sorted T cell fraction (not recorded which). The TCR originated in a male donor with ankylosing spondylitis. CDR3 in amino acids: CATSDPSDFTQYF. The CDR3 DNA follows: TGTGCCACCAGTGACCCATCGGACTTTACCCAGTACTTC.